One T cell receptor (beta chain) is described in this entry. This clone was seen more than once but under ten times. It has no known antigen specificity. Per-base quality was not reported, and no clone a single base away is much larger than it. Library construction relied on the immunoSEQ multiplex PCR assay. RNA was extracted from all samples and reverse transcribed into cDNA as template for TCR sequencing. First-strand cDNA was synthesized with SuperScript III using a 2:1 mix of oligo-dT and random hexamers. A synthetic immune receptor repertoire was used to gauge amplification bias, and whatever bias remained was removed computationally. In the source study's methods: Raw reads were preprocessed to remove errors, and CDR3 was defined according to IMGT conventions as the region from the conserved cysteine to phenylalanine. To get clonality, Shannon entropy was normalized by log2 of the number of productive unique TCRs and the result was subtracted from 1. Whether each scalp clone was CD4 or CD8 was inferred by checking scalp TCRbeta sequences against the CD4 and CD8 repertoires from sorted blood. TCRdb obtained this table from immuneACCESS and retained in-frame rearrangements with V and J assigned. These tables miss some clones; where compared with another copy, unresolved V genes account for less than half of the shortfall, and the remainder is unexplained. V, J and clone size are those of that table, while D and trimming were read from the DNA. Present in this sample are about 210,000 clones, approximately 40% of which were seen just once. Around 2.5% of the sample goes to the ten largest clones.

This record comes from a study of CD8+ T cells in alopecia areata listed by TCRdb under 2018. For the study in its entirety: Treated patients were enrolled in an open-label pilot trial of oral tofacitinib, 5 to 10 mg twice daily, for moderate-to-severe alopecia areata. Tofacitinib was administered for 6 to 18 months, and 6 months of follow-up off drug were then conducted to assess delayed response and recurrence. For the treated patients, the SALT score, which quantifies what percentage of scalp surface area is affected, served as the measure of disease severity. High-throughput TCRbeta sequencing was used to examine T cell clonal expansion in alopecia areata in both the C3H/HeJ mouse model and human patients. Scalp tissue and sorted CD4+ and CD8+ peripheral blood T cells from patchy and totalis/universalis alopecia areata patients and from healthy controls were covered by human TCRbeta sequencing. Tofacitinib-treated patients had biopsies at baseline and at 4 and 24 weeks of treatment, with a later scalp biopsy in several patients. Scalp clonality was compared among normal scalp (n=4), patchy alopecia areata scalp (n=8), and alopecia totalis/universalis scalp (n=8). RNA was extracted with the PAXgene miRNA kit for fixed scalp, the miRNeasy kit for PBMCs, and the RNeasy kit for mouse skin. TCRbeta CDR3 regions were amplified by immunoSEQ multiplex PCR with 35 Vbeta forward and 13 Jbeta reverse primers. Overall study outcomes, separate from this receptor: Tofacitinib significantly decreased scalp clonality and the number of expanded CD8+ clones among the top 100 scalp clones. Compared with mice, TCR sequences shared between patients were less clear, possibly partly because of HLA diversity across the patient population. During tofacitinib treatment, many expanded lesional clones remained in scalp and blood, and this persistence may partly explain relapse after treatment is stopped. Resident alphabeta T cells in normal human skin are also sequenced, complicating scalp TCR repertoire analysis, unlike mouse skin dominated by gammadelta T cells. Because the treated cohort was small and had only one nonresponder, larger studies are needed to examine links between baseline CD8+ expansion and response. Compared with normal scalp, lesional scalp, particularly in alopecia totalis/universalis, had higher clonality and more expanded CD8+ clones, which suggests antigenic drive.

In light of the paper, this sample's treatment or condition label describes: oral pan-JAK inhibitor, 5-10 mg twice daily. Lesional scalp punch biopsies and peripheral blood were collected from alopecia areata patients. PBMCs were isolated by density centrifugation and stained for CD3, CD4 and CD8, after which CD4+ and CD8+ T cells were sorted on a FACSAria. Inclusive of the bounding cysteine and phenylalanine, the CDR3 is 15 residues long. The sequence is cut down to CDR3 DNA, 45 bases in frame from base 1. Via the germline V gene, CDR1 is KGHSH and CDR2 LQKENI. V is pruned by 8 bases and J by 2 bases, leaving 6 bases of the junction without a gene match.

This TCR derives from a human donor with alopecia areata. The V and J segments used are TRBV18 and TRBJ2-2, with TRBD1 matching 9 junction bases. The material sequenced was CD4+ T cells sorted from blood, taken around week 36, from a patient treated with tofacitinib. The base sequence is TGTGCCAGCACTGGACAGGGGCTCAACACCGGGGAGCTGTTTTTT. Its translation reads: CASTGQGLNTGELFF.